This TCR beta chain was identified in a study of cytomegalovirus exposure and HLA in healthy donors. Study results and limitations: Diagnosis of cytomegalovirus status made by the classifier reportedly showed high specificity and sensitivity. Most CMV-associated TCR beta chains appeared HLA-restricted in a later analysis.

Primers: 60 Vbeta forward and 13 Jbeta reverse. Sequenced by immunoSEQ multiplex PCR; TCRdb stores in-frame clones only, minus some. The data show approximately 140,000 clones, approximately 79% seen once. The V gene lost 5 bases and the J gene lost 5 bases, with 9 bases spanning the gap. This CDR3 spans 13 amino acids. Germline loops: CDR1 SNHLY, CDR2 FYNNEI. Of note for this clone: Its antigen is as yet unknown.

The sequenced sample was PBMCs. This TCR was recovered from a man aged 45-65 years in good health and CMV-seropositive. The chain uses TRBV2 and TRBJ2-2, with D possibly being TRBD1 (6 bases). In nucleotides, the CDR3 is TGTGCCAGCAGTCAACAGGGTACCGGGGAGCTGTTTTTT. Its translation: CASSQQGTGELFF.